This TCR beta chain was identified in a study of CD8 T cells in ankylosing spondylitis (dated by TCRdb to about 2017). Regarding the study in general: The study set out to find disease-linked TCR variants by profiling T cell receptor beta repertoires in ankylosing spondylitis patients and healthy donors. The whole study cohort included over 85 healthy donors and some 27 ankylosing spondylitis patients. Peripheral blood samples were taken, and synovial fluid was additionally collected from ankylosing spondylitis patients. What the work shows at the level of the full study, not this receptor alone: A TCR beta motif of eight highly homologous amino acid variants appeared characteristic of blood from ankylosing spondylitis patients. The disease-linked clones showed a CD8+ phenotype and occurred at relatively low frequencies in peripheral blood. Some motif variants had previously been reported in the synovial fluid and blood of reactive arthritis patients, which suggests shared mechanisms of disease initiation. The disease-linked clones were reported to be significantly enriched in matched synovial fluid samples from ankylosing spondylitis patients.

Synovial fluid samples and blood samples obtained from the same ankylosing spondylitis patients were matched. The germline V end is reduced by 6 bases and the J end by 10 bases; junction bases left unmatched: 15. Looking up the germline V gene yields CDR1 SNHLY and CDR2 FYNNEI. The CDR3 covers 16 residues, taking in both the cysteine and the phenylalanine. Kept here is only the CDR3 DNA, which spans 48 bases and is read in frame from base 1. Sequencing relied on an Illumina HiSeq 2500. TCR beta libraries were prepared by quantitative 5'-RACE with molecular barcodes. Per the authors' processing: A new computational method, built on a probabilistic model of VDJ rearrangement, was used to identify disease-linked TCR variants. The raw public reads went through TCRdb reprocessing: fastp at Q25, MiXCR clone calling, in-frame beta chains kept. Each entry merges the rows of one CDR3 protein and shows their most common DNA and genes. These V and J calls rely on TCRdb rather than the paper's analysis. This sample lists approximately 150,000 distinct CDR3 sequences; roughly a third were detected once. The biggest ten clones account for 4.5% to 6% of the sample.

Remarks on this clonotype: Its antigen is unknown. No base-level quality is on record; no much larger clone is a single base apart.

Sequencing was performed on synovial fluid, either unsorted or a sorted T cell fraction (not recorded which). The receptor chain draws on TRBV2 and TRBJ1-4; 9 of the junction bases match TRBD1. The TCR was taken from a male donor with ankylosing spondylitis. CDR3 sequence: CASRWGDGQGIVKLFF. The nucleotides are TGTGCCAGCAGATGGGGAGACGGACAGGGGATTGTAAAACTGTTTTTT.